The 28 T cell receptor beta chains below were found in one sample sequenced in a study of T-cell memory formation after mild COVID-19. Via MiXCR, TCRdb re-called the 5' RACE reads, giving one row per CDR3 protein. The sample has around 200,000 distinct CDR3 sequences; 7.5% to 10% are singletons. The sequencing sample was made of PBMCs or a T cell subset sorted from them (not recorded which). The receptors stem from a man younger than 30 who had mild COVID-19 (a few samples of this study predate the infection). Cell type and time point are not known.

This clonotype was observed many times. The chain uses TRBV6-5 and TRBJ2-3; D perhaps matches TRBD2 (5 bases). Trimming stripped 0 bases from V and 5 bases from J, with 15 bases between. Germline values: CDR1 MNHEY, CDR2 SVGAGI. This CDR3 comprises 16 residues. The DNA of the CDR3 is TGTGCCAGCAGTTACTCGAGAGCGGAAAAGGGAGATACGCAGTATTTT. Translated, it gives CASSYSRAEKGDTQYF.

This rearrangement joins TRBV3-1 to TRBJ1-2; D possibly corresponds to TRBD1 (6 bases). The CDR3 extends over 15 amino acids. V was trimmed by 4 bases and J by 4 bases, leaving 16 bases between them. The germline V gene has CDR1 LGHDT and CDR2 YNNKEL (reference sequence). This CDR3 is CASSPRQAPTYGYTF. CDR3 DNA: TGTGCCAGCAGCCCCCGACAGGCGCCTACCTATGGCTACACCTTC.

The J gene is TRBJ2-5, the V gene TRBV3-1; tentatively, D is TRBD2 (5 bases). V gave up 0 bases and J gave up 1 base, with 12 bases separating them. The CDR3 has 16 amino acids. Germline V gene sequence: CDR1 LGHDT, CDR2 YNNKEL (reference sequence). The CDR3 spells CASSQESLGSQETQYF. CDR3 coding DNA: TGTGCCAGCAGCCAAGAATCACTAGGGAGCCAAGAGACCCAGTACTTC.

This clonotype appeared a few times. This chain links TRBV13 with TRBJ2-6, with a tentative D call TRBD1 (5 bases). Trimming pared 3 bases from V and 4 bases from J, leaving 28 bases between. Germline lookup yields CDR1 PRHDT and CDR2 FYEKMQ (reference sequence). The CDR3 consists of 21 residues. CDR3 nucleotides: TGTGCCAGCAGCTTGTCAATCCCTCACAGGCCACCAGGCTCCGGGGCCAACGTCCTGACTTTC. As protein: CASSLSIPHRPPGSGANVLTF.

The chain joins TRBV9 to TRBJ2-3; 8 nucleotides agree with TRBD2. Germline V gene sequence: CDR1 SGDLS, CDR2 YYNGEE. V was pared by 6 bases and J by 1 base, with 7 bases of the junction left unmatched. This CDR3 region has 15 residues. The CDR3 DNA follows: TGTGCCAGCAATAGAGCGGGGGACGGCACAGATACGCAGTATTTT. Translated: CASNRAGDGTDTQYF. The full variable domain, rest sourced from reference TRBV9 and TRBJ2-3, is DSGVTQTPKHLITATGQRVTLRCSPRSGDLSVYWYQQSLDQGLQFLIQYYNGEERAKGNILERFSAQQFPDLHSELNLSSLELGDSALYFCASNRAGDGTDTQYFGPGTRLTVL.

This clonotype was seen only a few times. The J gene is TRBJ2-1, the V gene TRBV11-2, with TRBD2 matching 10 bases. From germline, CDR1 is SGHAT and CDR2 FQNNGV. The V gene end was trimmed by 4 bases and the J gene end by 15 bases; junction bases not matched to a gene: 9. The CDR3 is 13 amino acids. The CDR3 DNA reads TGTGCCAGCAGCTCTTCTAGCGGGGGCGGTCGGTTCTTC. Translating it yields CASSSSSGGGRFF.

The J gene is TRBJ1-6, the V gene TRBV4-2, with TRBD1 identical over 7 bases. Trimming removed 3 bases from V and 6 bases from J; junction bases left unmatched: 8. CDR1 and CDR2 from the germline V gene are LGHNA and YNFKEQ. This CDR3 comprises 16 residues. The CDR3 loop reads CASSHDGQAANSPLHF. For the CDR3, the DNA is TGTGCCAGCAGCCACGATGGACAGGCCGCTAATTCACCCCTCCACTTT.

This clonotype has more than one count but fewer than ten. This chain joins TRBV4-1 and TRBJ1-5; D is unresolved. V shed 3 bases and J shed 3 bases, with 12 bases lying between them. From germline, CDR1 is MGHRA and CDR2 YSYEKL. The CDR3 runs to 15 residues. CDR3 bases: TGCGCCAGCAGCCACGCCCCTACTGCCAATCAGCCCCAGCATTTT. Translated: CASSHAPTANQPQHF.

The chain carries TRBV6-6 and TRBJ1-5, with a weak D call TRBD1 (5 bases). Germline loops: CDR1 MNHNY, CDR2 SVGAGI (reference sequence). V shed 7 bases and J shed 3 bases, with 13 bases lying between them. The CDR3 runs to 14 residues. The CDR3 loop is CASTEGRFNQPQHF. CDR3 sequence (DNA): TGTGCCAGCACCGAGGGACGGTTCAATCAGCCCCAGCATTTT.

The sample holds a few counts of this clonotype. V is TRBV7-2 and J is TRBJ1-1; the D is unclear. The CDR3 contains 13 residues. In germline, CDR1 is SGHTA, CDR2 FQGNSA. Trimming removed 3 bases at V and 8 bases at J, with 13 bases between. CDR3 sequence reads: CASSLNNGREAFF. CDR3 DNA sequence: TGTGCCAGCAGCTTGAACAACGGGCGGGAAGCTTTCTTT.

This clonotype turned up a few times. The CDR3 nucleotides read TGTGCCAGCAGCTTAGGGGTCCTCGGAGAACAGCCCCAGCATTTT. Residues: CASSLGVLGEQPQHF. J is TRBJ1-5 and V is TRBV7-2; D unclear. The length of the CDR3 is 15 residues. Germline CDR1 and CDR2: SGHTA and FQGNSA. V lost 1 base and J 7 bases, leaving 14 bases between the germline ends.

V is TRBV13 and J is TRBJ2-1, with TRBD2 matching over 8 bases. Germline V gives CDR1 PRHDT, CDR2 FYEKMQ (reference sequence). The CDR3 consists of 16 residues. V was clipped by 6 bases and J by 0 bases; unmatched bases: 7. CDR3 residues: CASRWAGGLSYNEQFF. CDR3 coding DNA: TGTGCCAGCAGATGGGCGGGGGGACTCTCCTACAATGAGCAGTTCTTC.

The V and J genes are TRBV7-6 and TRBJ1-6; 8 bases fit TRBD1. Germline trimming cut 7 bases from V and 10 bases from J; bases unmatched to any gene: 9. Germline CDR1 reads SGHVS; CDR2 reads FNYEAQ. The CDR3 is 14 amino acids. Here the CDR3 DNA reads TGTGCCAGCATGAACGGACAGGGAAGCTCACCCCTCCACTTT. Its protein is CASMNGQGSSPLHF.

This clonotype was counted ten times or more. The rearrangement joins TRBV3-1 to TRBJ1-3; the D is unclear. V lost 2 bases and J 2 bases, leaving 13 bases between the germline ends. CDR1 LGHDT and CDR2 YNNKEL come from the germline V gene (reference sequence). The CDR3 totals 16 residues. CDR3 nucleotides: TGTGCCAGCAGCCAACCCCTCTTTGAGGCTGGAAACACCATATATTTT. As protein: CASSQPLFEAGNTIYF.

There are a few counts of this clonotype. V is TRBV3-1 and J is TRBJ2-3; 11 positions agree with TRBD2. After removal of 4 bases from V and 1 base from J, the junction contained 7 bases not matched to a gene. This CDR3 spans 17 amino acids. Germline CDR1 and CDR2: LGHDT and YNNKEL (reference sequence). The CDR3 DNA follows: TGTGCCAGCAGCCGACAGATTAGCGGGGGGGGCACAGATACGCAGTATTTT. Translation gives CASSRQISGGGTDTQYF.

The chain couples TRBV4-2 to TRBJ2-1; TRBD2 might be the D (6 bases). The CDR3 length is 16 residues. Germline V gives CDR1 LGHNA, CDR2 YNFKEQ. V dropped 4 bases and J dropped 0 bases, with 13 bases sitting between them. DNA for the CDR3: TGTGCCAGCAGCCGCGGTGGGAGGATCTCCTACAATGAGCAGTTCTTC. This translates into CASSRGGRISYNEQFF.

The CDR3 DNA sequence: TGTGCCAGCAGCTTAGGAGCCGTCGAGCTTCACACTGAAGCTTTCTTT. Translated, it gives CASSLGAVELHTEAFF. J is TRBJ1-1 and V is TRBV7-9; D uncertain. V was pared by 1 base and J by 3 bases, with 15 bases between. The germline gives CDR1 SEHNR, CDR2 FQNEAQ (reference sequence). The CDR3 has 16 amino acids. The full variable domain, rest sourced from reference TRBV7-9 and TRBJ1-1, is DTGVSQNPRHKITKRGQNVTFRCDPISEHNRLYWYRQTLGQGPEFLTYFQNEAQLEKSRLLSDRFSAERPKGSFSTLEIQRTEQGDSAMYLCASSLGAVELHTEAFFGQGTRLTVV.

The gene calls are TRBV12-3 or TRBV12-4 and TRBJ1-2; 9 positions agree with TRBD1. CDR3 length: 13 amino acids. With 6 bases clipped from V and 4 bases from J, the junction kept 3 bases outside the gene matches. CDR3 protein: CASRQGARYGYTF. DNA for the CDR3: TGTGCCAGCAGACAGGGGGCCCGCTATGGCTACACCTTC.

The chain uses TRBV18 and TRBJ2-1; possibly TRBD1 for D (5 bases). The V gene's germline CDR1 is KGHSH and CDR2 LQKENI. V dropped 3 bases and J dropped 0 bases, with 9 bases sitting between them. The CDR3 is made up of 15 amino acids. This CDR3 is CASSPDISSYNEQFF. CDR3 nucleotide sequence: TGTGCCAGCTCACCGGACATAAGCTCCTACAATGAGCAGTTCTTC.

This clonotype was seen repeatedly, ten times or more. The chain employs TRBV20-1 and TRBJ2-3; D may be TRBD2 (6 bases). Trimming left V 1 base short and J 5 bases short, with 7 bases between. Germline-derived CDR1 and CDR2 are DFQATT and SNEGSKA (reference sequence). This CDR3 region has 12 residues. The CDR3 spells CSARAGGDTQYF. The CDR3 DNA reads TGCAGTGCTAGAGCCGGGGGAGATACGCAGTATTTT.

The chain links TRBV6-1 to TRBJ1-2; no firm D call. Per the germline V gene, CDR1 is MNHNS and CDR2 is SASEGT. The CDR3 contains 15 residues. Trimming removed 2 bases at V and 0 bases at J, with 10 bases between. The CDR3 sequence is CASSEFGGTNYGYTF. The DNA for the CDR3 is TGTGCCAGCAGTGAATTTGGTGGAACTAACTATGGCTACACCTTC.

CDR3 amino acids: CAITLPGQGAFAVDETQYF. CDR3 nucleotides: TGTGCCATTACTCTCCCGGGACAGGGGGCTTTTGCGGTAGACGAGACCCAGTACTTC. The chain is built from TRBV12-3 or TRBV12-4 and TRBJ2-5, with 12 nucleotides matching TRBD1. The junction had 23 bases not matched to a gene; V was cut back by 10 bases and J by 5 bases. This CDR3 is built from 19 residues.

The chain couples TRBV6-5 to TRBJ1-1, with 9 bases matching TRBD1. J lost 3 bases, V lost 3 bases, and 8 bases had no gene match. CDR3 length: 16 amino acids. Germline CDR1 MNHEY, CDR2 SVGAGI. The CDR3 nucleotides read TGTGCCAGCAGTTATAAGGGGACAGGGTATGACACTGAAGCTTTCTTT. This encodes CASSYKGTGYDTEAFF.

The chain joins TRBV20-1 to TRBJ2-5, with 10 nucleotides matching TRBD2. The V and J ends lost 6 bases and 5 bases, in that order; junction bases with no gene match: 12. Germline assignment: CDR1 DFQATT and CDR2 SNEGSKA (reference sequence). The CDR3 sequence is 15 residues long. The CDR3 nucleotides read TGCAGTGCCTCCGGGCTAGCGGGGGCTCCGGAGACCCAGTACTTC. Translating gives CSASGLAGAPETQYF.

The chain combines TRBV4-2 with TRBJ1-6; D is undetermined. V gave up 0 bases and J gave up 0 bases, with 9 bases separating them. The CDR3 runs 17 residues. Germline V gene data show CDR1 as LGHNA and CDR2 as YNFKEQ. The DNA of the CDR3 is TGTGCCAGCAGCCAAGATACATGGGGCTCCTATAATTCACCCCTCCACTTT. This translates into CASSQDTWGSYNSPLHF.

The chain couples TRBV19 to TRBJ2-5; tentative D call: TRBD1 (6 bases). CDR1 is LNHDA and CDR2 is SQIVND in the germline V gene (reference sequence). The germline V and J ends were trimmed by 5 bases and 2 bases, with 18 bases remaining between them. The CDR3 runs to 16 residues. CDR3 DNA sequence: TGTGCCAGTAGTTCCCTCAGGGGCTCCCTTCAAGAGACCCAGTACTTC. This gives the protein CASSSLRGSLQETQYF.

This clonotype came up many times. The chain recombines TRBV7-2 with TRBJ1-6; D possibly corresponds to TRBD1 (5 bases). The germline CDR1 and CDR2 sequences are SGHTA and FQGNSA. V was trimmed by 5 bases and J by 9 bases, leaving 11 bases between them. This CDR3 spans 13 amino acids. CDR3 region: CASSPRTSSPLHF. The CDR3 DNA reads TGTGCCAGCAGCCCAAGGACATCTTCACCCCTCCACTTT.

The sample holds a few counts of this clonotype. CDR3 sequence reads: CASSLSLGFSYNSPLHF. CDR3 DNA sequence: TGTGCCAGCAGTCTATCCCTGGGATTCTCCTATAATTCACCCCTCCACTTT. The V and J genes are TRBV12-3 or TRBV12-4 and TRBJ1-6; D not resolved. This CDR3 contains 17 residues. The V gene lost 5 bases and the J gene lost 0 bases, with 14 bases spanning the gap.